This entry lists 19 T cell receptor beta chains sequenced from one sample in a study of graft-versus-host responses after intestinal transplantation. The antigens of these receptors remain unknown. This table comes from immunoSEQ multiplex PCR, and its TCRdb copy is limited to in-frame clones, with some not included. The sample lists just over 95,000 clones, more than 85% occurring once. This material consisted of unstimulated CD4+ T cells sorted from spleen or lymph node cells, taken before intestinal transplant. Receptors were obtained from a human donor who received an intestinal transplant.

This rearrangement joins TRBV6-6 to TRBJ2-3; D call uncertain. V dropped 0 bases and J dropped 0 bases, with 10 bases sitting between them. CDR1 is MNHNY and CDR2 is SVGAGI in the germline V gene (reference sequence). The CDR3 is 16 amino acids. For the CDR3, the DNA is TGTGCCAGCAGTTACTCCCACGCGACTAGCACAGATACGCAGTATTTT. It codes for CASSYSHATSTDTQYF.

CDR3: CASKGLAGISDTQYF. The CDR3 DNA is TGCGCCAGCAAGGGACTAGCGGGAATATCAGATACGCAGTATTTT. The chain links TRBV10-2 to TRBJ2-3; TRBD2 agrees at 13 bases. The CDR3 extends over 15 amino acids. With V trimmed by 7 bases and J by 4 bases, 5 bases remained unmatched. In germline, CDR1 is WSHSY, CDR2 SAAADI.

The rearrangement joins TRBV4-1 to TRBJ2-7; TRBD2 agrees at 9 bases. The CDR3 sequence is 20 residues long. The V gene end was trimmed by 4 bases and the J gene end by 5 bases; junction bases not matched to a gene: 24. The germline CDR1 and CDR2 sequences are MGHRA and YSYEKL. Written as DNA, the CDR3 is TGCGCCAGCAGCCCCGCCCCCCAGCCACCCGCGGGGGGGTCCAAGGACGAGCAGTACTTC. Residues: CASSPAPQPPAGGSKDEQYF.

This clone came up once. This chain uses TRBV7-8 with TRBJ1-1; D call uncertain. V lost 5 bases to trimming and J lost 4 bases, with 8 bases between them. This CDR3 has 12 amino acids. Germline lookup yields CDR1 SGHVS and CDR2 FQNEAQ. Written as DNA, the CDR3 is TGTGCCAGCAGCCCCAAGAGCACTGAAGCTTTCTTT. It encodes CASSPKSTEAFF.

The chain uses TRBV6-6 and TRBJ2-7; 9 bases map to TRBD1. CDR1 is MNHNY, CDR2 SVGAGI, per germline (reference sequence). Trimming took 6 bases from V and 0 from J; bases not matched to a gene: 6. This CDR3 is 15 amino acids long. The CDR3 nucleotides read TGTGCCAGCAGCCGGGACAGGGTTCTCTCCTACGAGCAGTACTTC. The encoded protein is CASSRDRVLSYEQYF.

Only one count was recorded for this clone. The V call is TRBV9, the J call TRBJ2-5; 11 bases are shared with TRBD2. The ends lost 1 base at V and 2 bases at J; junction bases unmatched: 4. Germline loops: CDR1 SGDLS, CDR2 YYNGEE. The CDR3 is 16 amino acids. The CDR3 nucleotides read TGTGCCAGCAGCGTAATGTCTAGCGGGGGGCAAGAGACCCAGTACTTC. Protein product: CASSVMSSGGQETQYF.

On this clone itself: Distinct nucleotide sequences in the sample also encode this CDR3. The chain has TRBV19 and TRBJ2-5; D is unclear. The V gene lost 2 bases and the J gene lost 4 bases, with 5 bases spanning the gap. The CDR3 totals 12 residues. Germline CDR1 LNHDA, CDR2 SQIVND (reference sequence). The CDR3 DNA reads as TGTGCCAGTAGTATACGAGGAGAGACCCAGTACTTC. Its translation is CASSIRGETQYF.

The chain's CDR3 is CASSIVGLAGGRYNEQFF. The CDR3 nucleotides read TGTGCCAGTAGTATAGTGGGACTAGCGGGAGGGCGGTACAATGAGCAGTTCTTC. The J gene is TRBJ2-1, the V gene TRBV19; 16 bases fit TRBD2. CDR3 size: 18 residues. The V gene's germline CDR1 is LNHDA and CDR2 SQIVND (reference sequence). V shed 1 base and J 4 bases; nucleotides not matched to a gene: 4.

The rearrangement joins TRBV28 to TRBJ2-7; 8 nucleotides line up with TRBD2. The CDR3 consists of 16 residues. With 4 bases clipped from V and 4 bases from J, the junction kept 12 bases outside the gene matches. Germline lookup yields CDR1 MDHEN and CDR2 SYDVKM. CDR3 sequence: CASSSPPTGGVYEQYF. The CDR3 DNA follows: TGTGCCAGCAGTTCCCCCCCCACGGGAGGGGTATACGAGCAGTACTTC.

The chain joins TRBV29-1 to TRBJ1-3, with 7 bases aligning to TRBD1. CDR3 length: 14 amino acids. Looked up from germline, CDR1 is SQVTM and CDR2 is ANQGSEA. The V segment lost 5 bases and the J segment 5 bases; nucleotides outside the gene matches: 9. The CDR3 DNA reads as TGCAGCGTTAGTGATACAGGGGAGCGAAACACCATATATTTT. Protein sequence: CSVSDTGERNTIYF.

The chain recombines TRBV18 with TRBJ2-7, with 11 positions matching TRBD2. CDR1 KGHSH and CDR2 LQKENI come from the germline V gene. This CDR3 region has 14 residues. After removal of 2 bases from V and 6 bases from J, the junction contained 3 bases not matched to a gene. The CDR3 DNA reads as TGTGCCAGCTCACCATCTAGCGGGGGGTCCGAGCAGTACTTC. Its protein product is CASSPSSGGSEQYF.

The CDR3 here is CASSLPAGELFF. The DNA of the CDR3 is TGTGCCAGCAGTCTCCCGGCCGGGGAGCTGTTTTTT. This chain joins TRBV2 and TRBJ2-2; unclear D gene. The V end lost 5 bases, the J end lost 6 bases, and 7 bases lay between the germline ends. CDR1 SNHLY and CDR2 FYNNEI come from the germline V gene. The CDR3 has 12 amino acids.

The chain links TRBV9 to TRBJ2-5; D is uncertain. The ends were cut back, 2 bases at V and 0 bases at J, with 11 bases in the middle. The germline gives CDR1 SGDLS, CDR2 YYNGEE. The CDR3 extends over 15 amino acids. CDR3 sequence: CASSVDLSYQETQYF. In DNA, the CDR3 is TGTGCCAGCAGCGTCGATCTATCGTACCAAGAGACCCAGTACTTC.

The sample holds one count of this clone. The rearrangement joins TRBV5-3 to TRBJ1-1; 9 nucleotides match TRBD1. TRBV5-3 falls under the ORF class, with uncertain function. Unmatched junction bases numbered 11, after V lost 7 bases and J lost 4 bases. This CDR3 spans 15 amino acids. The CDR3 region is CARRRPMGQGTEAFF. The DNA for the CDR3 is TGTGCCAGACGTCGTCCGATGGGACAGGGCACTGAAGCTTTCTTT.

The rearrangement joins TRBV28 to TRBJ2-7, with D maybe TRBD1 (6 bases). Trimming removed 5 bases at V and 3 bases at J, with 11 bases between. This CDR3 is 13 amino acids long. Germline CDR1 reads MDHEN; CDR2 reads SYDVKM. The CDR3 region is CASSVGARYEQYF. The CDR3, as DNA: TGTGCCAGCAGTGTGGGGGCGCGCTACGAGCAGTACTTC.

This clone was detected only a few times. The genes are TRBV6-6 and TRBJ1-5; TRBD1 might be the D (5 bases). Germline loops: CDR1 MNHNY, CDR2 SVGAGI (reference sequence). The germline V and J ends were trimmed by 2 bases and 6 bases, with 8 bases remaining between them. The CDR3 sequence is 13 residues long. The CDR3 here is CASSYQGFQPQHF. CDR3 bases: TGTGCCAGCAGTTACCAGGGATTTCAGCCCCAGCATTTT.

The genes are TRBV11-2 and TRBJ1-1, with D possibly being TRBD1 (6 bases). Germline V gene data show CDR1 as SGHAT and CDR2 as FQNNGV. The CDR3 consists of 15 residues. V lost 2 bases and J 1 base, leaving 11 bases between the germline ends. CDR3 bases: TGTGCCAGCAGCTTAATGGGGGCTCGGAACACTGAAGCTTTCTTT. It encodes CASSLMGARNTEAFF.

The chain joins TRBV6-1 to TRBJ2-7; possibly TRBD1 for D (6 bases). Germline V gene data show CDR1 as MNHNS and CDR2 as SASEGT. The V end was cut by 2 bases, the J end by 4 bases, with 15 bases between. CDR3 length: 15 amino acids. This CDR3 is CASSETITGTYEQYF. The CDR3 nucleotides read TGTGCCAGCAGTGAAACCATTACAGGGACGTACGAGCAGTACTTC.

V usage is TRBV19 and J usage is TRBJ1-5; a weak D match, TRBD1 (6 bases). Germline values: CDR1 LNHDA, CDR2 SQIVND (reference sequence). This CDR3 is 16 amino acids long. Deletions cut 4 bases from V and 4 bases from J, with 17 bases between. Here the CDR3 reads CASSTQGGLWNQPQHF. CDR3 coding DNA: TGTGCCAGTAGTACCCAAGGGGGATTGTGGAATCAGCCCCAGCATTTT.